Below, one T cell receptor (beta chain) is given with its context. The CDR3 runs 15 residues. CDR1 and CDR2 from the germline V gene are MNHEY and SVGAGI. Trimming took 0 bases from V and 5 from J; bases not matched to a gene: 5. This record belongs to a study of T cell responses to AZD1222 COVID-19 vaccine. TCRdb's copy holds only in-frame clones and misses some; the assay was immunoSEQ multiplex PCR. The repertoire holds 180,000 or so clones, with around 89% as singletons. This TCR derives from an adult who received the MenACWY meningococcal vaccine as a control. The material sequenced was peripheral blood, taken 28 days after the second dose of the MenACWY control vaccine. The chain employs TRBV6-5 and TRBJ1-2; 8 nucleotides match TRBD1. The CDR3 DNA sequence: TGTGCCAGCAGTTACTCCCAGGGGGCTAGGTATGGCTACACCTTC. Protein: CASSYSQGARYGYTF.